A single T cell receptor beta chain is shown here with its context. There is no known antigen for this receptor. No much larger clone exists at a distance of one base, and base qualities are not known. Sequencing instrument: Illumina HiSeq 1500. TCRdb trimmed public reads at Q25 via fastp, called clones via MiXCR and kept in-frame beta chains. Each entry merges the rows of one CDR3 protein and shows their most common DNA and genes. The table for this sample lists about 100,000 distinct CDR3 sequences; 25% to 35% of them were counted only once. Around 68% of the sample belongs to the ten largest clones. The sample is drawn from a study of T cell repertoires in cytomegalovirus infection (dated 2019 in TCRdb). General notes on the study: Alongside well-studied HLA-B-restricted epitopes, the peptide stimulations were aimed at recently identified HLA-C-restricted CMV epitopes, whose presentation resists viral immunomodulation. Donor HLA type was relevant to the analysis, as public TCR beta signatures indicated carriage of CMV infection together with the matching HLA type. Study-wide conclusions, independent of this receptor: Carriers of CMV infection plus the relevant HLA type were discriminated by the cumulative frequency of public TCR beta family members in the study cohort and in an independent approximately 400-donor cohort. In the ex vivo response, HLA-C-restricted CMV-specific TCR beta clonotypes were dominant, and in two of eight donors the single most frequent clonotype came from this HLA-C-restricted group.

According to the study, the label for this sample's treatment or condition signals: in vitro stimulation with specific CMV peptide epitopes to enrich CMV-specific T cells. The germline ends are 16 bases apart after V is trimmed by 6 bases and J by 8 bases. The germline V gene (reference sequence) specifies DFQATT as CDR1 and SNEGSKA as CDR2. Inclusive of the bounding cysteine and phenylalanine, the CDR3 is 12 residues long. Left in the record is the CDR3 DNA by itself, 36 bases read in frame from the first base. The sequence came from a human donor in good health (CMV status not recorded). Some clones in this sample may be carry-over from other donors' samples. Recombination linked TRBV20-1 to TRBJ1-1; TRBD1 is possibly the D segment (5 matching bases). The material sequenced was CD8+ T cells from cultured PBMCs, taken from culture after CMV antigen stimulation. CDR3 protein: CSAVGTPPEAFF. The DNA sequence follows: TGCAGTGCCGTCGGGACGCCACCCGAAGCTTTCTTT.